The T cell receptor beta chain described here comes from a study of early T cells in non-severe SARS-CoV-2 infection (dated by TCRdb to about 2021). For the study in its entirety: Because TCR sequencing was done on bulk RNA from unsorted whole blood, the alpha and beta chains could not be paired.

The method was 5' RACE. The instrument given in TCRdb is NextSeq 500. In the TCR library protocol, unique molecular identifiers were attached to individual cDNA molecules to correct for PCR bias and sequencing error. Sequencing covered both TCR alpha and beta chains, and within each sample the abundances of alpha and beta sequences were tightly co-correlated. Per the authors' processing: Decombinator V4 was used to annotate the V gene, J gene and CDR3 of the TCR sequences. TCRs were defined as expanded if a significant change between any two time points was detected under a Poisson model with p below 0.0001. TCR abundances were normalised to the total number of TCRs sequenced per sample and were expressed as counts per million. VDJdb, accessed on 1 November 2021, was searched for TCRs annotated for CMV, EBV and SARS-CoV-2, and TCRs annotated for more than one antigen were excluded. The public reads were reprocessed in TCRdb via fastp at Q25 and MiXCR, keeping in-frame beta chains. Entries that share a CDR3 protein sequence are merged under the most common genes and DNA. TCRdb's processing, not the authors' own work, is the source of the V and J calls. The sample has about 130,000 distinct CDR3 sequences on record, just under 15% of them singletons. 21% of the sample lies in the top ten.

This clonotype was recorded a few times. What this receptor recognizes is not known. Base quality data are lacking; no much larger clone is found one base away. Set within a cohort of healthcare workers in London, UK, this nested case-control study involved weekly PCR testing of nasopharyngeal swabs along with blood sampling. Healthcare workers were recruited between 23 and 31 March 2020, during the week of the UK lockdown, and were followed weekly for up to roughly 15 weeks. Points the paper makes about the study in general: VDJdb matching was skewed toward anti-spike CD8 responses, so virus-specific expansions were likely underestimated and private and CD4 specificities were missed.

Sequenced material: whole blood. The receptor's source is an adult who was a healthcare worker with PCR-confirmed SARS-CoV-2 infection or an uninfected control (not recorded which).

The nucleotide sequence reads as follows: TGTGCCAGCTCACCCGGGACAGGGCTTCTGGGTGAGCAGTTCTTC. Its coded protein is CASSPGTGLLGEQFF. This chain is built from TRBV18 and TRBJ2-1, with 9 bases in between that match TRBD1. Taken from cysteine to phenylalanine, the CDR3 has 15 residues. Of the read, only the CDR3 DNA is kept; its 45 bases are in frame from base 1. CDR1 KGHSH and CDR2 LQKENI are derived from the germline V gene. Here V drops 3 bases and J drops 9 bases, and the junction holds 9 bases not matched to any gene.